The 11 T cell receptor beta chains below were found in one sample sequenced in a study of tumor and adjacent non-tumor tissue in lung cancer. The library came from three nested PCR rounds adapted from ARM-PCR protocols. From the multiplex PCR reads, TCRdb called clonotypes with MiXCR, one entry per CDR3 protein. The repertoire holds about 79,000 distinct CDR3 sequences, with roughly 72% as singletons. The template was RNA from unsorted bulk tissue. The source material was lung tumor tissue. These TCRs come from a woman in her thirties or forties with non-small cell lung cancer.

For this clonotype: Germline and junction disagree at one end, which may indicate a read error. This rearrangement joins TRBV11-2 to TRBJ2-7; D may be TRBD2 (6 bases). Germline V gene sequence: CDR1 SGHAT, CDR2 FQNNGV. The CDR3 contains 15 residues. The CDR3 loop reads CASSHLGSRGYEQYF. For the CDR3, the DNA is TGTGCCAGCAGCCACCTCGGGAGTAGAGGATACGAGCAGTATTTC.

In its sample, this clonotype was seen many times. The genes are TRBV30 and TRBJ2-3; possibly TRBD1 for D (6 bases). The germline gives CDR1 GTSNPN, CDR2 SVGIG (reference sequence). The CDR3 spans 14 residues. Trimming took 5 bases from V and 6 from J, leaving 18 bases between them. The CDR3 sequence: CAWVPGQGTDTQYF. CDR3 in DNA: TGTGCCTGGGTACCGGGACAAGGAACCGATACGCAGTATTTT.

Comments on this clonotype: One end of the junction varies from germline; a read error may be responsible. V usage is TRBV28 and J usage is TRBJ1-2; D is perhaps TRBD1 (6 bases). The germline gives CDR1 MDHEN, CDR2 SYDVKM. The CDR3 covers 15 residues. This CDR3 reads CASSRGPLANYGYTF. The CDR3 DNA follows: TGTGCCAGCAGCCGGGGGCCTCTGGCTAACTATGGCTATACCTTC.

About this clonotype itself: A much larger clone differs from this one at a single base, so this may be a read error. The chain joins TRBV30 to TRBJ2-7, with 7 bases matching TRBD1. The CDR3 is made up of 13 amino acids. Germline assignment: CDR1 GTSNPN and CDR2 SVGIG (reference sequence). V lost 6 bases to trimming and J lost 3 bases; unmatched junction nucleotides: 8. The CDR3 nucleotides are TGTGCCTGTAGTCGGGACAGCCTCTACGAGCAGTACTTC. Protein: CACSRDSLYEQYF.

To note about this clonotype: The junction does not match germline at one end; this may be a read error. The genes are TRBV6-6 and TRBJ2-3; no clear D gene. The CDR3 runs 14 residues. Looked up from germline, CDR1 is MNHNY and CDR2 is SVGAGI (reference sequence). CDR3 sequence: CASSYLWDGDTQYF. DNA for the CDR3: TGTGCTAGCAGTTATTTGTGGGATGGAGATACGCAGTATTTT.

In its sample, this clonotype was seen many times. The chain joins TRBV12-3 or TRBV12-4 to TRBJ2-1; D might be TRBD2 (7 bases). The CDR3 runs to 14 residues. Trimming pared 3 bases from V and 7 bases from J, leaving 13 bases between. The CDR3, as DNA: TGTGCCAGCAGTTTTGGGGGGGCGGGGAATGAGCAGTTCTTC. The encoded protein is CASSFGGAGNEQFF.

In the case of this clonotype: The junction departs from the called germline gene at one end, perhaps through a read error. The V and J genes are TRBV5-4 and TRBJ1-1, with no clear D. Germline CDR1 is SGHNT and CDR2 is YYREEE (reference sequence). The CDR3 loop spans 15 amino acids. The CDR3 loop is CANSGRLEGDTEAFF. The CDR3 DNA follows: TGTGCCAACAGCGGACGTTTAGAGGGCGACACTGAGGCTTTCTTT.

The chain has TRBV13 and TRBJ1-1; D not certain. The CDR3 sequence is 14 residues long. Germline assignment: CDR1 PRHDT and CDR2 FYEKMQ (reference sequence). CDR3 region: CVSSPVAVNTEAFF. CDR3 DNA sequence: TGTGTCAGTAGCCCGGTGGCAGTGAACACTGAAGCTTTCTTT.

As concerns this clonotype: An end of the junction differs from the germline gene, which may be a read error. The rearrangement uses TRBV29-1 and TRBJ2-7, with 7 bases identical to TRBD2. The CDR3 covers 12 residues. The germline V gene encodes CDR1 SQVTM and CDR2 ANQGSEA. In DNA, the CDR3 is TGCAGGGTTGGTACGAGCGGGAACGAGCAGTATTTC. Translated: CRVGTSGNEQYF.

Regarding this clonotype: This may come from a read error, since a much larger clone is one base off. The chain carries TRBV7-9 and TRBJ1-2; D unresolved. Per the germline V gene, CDR1 is SEHNR and CDR2 is FQNEAQ (reference sequence). The length of the CDR3 is 13 residues. CDR3 sequence: CASSSQTDYGYIF. The DNA of the CDR3 is TGTGCCAGCAGCTCCCAGACGGACTATGGCTACATCTTC. The whole variable domain, remainder taken from reference TRBV7-9 and TRBJ1-2, is DTGVSQNPRHKITKRGQNVTFRCDPISEHNRLYWYRQTLGQGPEFLTYFQNEAQLEKSRLLSDRFSAERPKGSFSTLEIQRTEQGDSAMYLCASSSQTDYGYIFGSGTRLTVV.

At least ten counts were recorded for this clonotype. The chain employs TRBV29-1 and TRBJ2-5, with D perhaps TRBD1 (6 bases). Trimming shortened V by 7 bases and J by 0 bases, and 12 bases separated the two germline ends. The V gene's germline CDR1 is SQVTM and CDR2 ANQGSEA. The CDR3 has 13 amino acids. The CDR3 loop is CSAATGYQETQYF. The CDR3 nucleotides read TGCAGCGCCGCCACAGGGTACCAAGAGACCCAGTACTTC.